This T cell receptor beta chain is drawn from a study of cytomegalovirus exposure and HLA in healthy donors. General observations from the study: Presence/absence analyses supposed approximately even sequencing depth among donors.

The V and J ends lost 0 bases and 2 bases respectively, with 6 bases between them. Per germline, CDR1 SGHTA and CDR2 FQGNSA. The CDR3 extends over 14 amino acids. PCR employed 60 Vbeta and 13 Jbeta primers. Sequenced by immunoSEQ multiplex PCR; TCRdb stores in-frame clones only, minus some. Counted here are more than 150,000 clones, 85% occurring once; the ten biggest clones make up 2% to 2.5%. Comment on this clone: Its matching antigen is unknown.

This receptor was obtained from a young woman in good health and CMV-seronegative. Material: PBMCs. This chain links TRBV7-2 with TRBJ2-3, with TRBD2 as a possible D gene (5 bases). CDR3: CASSLAGVTDTQYF. The CDR3 DNA is TGTGCCAGCAGCTTAGCGGGAGTCACAGATACGCAGTATTTT.